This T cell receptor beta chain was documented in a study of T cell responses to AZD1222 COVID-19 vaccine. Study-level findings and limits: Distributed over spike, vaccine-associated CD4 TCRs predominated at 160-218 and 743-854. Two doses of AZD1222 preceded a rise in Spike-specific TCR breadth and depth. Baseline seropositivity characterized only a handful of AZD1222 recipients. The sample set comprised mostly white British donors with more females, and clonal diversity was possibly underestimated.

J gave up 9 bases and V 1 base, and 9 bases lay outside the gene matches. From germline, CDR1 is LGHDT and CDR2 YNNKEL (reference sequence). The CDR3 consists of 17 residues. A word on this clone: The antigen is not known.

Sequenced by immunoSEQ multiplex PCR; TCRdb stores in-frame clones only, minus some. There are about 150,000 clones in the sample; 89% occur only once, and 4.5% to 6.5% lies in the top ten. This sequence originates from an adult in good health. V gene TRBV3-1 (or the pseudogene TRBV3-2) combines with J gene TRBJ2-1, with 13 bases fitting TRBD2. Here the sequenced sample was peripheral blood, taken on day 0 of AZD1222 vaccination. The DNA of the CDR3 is TGTGCCAGCAGCCAAGGGACTAGCGGGGGCCCCGGAGGTGAGCAGTTCTTC. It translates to CASSQGTSGGPGGEQFF.